This entry features one TCR beta chain sequence. Unique molecular identifiers were incorporated during preparation of the TCRbeta library. TCRdb re-called the PCR reads with MiXCR, one entry per CDR3 protein. The sample records approximately 630,000 distinct CDR3 sequences, about an eighth being singletons. These data come from a study of T-cell reconstitution after alpha-beta-depleted transplantation in children. Sequencing used PBMCs, obtained before TCRalphabeta/CD19-depleted stem cell transplant. This clonotype was obtained from a girl aged 2 to 10 with congenital amegakaryocytic thrombocytopenia, due to receive a stem cell transplant.

CDR3 protein: CASSPRRGPYNQPQHF. In DNA form, the CDR3 reads TGTGCCAGCAGTCCTCGACGTGGCCCTTACAATCAGCCCCAGCATTTT. This chain connects TRBV28 to TRBJ1-5; D is unclear. The V gene's germline CDR1 is MDHEN and CDR2 SYDVKM. The V end was cut by 5 bases, the J end by 3 bases, with 17 bases between. CDR3 length equals 16 residues.